Following are 32 T cell receptor beta chains from one sample sequenced in a study of blood T cell repertoires in COVID-19. Profiled with immunoSEQ multiplex PCR; TCRdb holds only in-frame clones, not every one. The table shows roughly 250,000 clones, with 88% occurring only once. Sequenced: peripheral blood. The receptors originated from a woman in her 30s with acute or convalescent COVID-19.

J is TRBJ1-3 and V is TRBV4-3, with TRBD1 as a possible D gene (5 bases). Trimming left V 0 bases short and J 4 bases short, with 16 bases between. The CDR3 consists of 17 residues. Looked up from germline, CDR1 is LGHNA and CDR2 is YSLEER. As DNA, the CDR3 is TGCGCCAGCAGCCAAGACCCCAAGCAGGGCCTGGGAAACACCATATATTTT. Its translation is CASSQDPKQGLGNTIYF.

The chain employs TRBV4-3 and TRBJ1-5, with 9 bases fitting TRBD1. This CDR3 contains 18 residues. Trimming at V came to 0 bases and at J to 1 base, leaving 7 bases not matched to a gene. Germline values: CDR1 LGHNA, CDR2 YSLEER. The CDR3 reads CASSQDVTGGLSNQPQHF. CDR3 coding DNA: TGCGCCAGCAGCCAAGACGTGACAGGGGGGTTGAGCAATCAGCCCCAGCATTTT.

The count of this clone is one. The rearrangement uses TRBV5-4 and TRBJ1-1; D may be TRBD1 (6 bases). This CDR3 contains 14 residues. Germline CDR1 reads SGHNT; CDR2 reads YYREEE (reference sequence). V was shortened by 3 bases and J by 0 bases, with 9 bases between the two germline ends. CDR3 loop: CASSWTEMNTEAFF. The CDR3 coding sequence is TGTGCCAGCAGCTGGACAGAGATGAACACTGAAGCTTTCTTT.

The chain is built from TRBV6-2 or TRBV6-3 and TRBJ1-4, with 10 bases identical to TRBD1. J was trimmed by 5 bases and V by 0 bases; bases with no gene match: 6. CDR3 length: 17 amino acids. Germline V CDR1 and CDR2: MNHEY, SVGEGT. CDR3 DNA: TGTGCCAGCAGTTACTCCATGTCGGGACAGGGGAATGAAAAACTGTTTTTT. Its protein is CASSYSMSGQGNEKLFF.

The chain links TRBV7-9 to TRBJ2-1, with TRBD1 matching over 11 bases. CDR3 length equals 16 residues. With 4 bases clipped from V and 2 bases from J, the junction kept 4 bases outside the gene matches. The germline gives CDR1 SEHNR, CDR2 FQNEAQ (reference sequence). As DNA, the CDR3 is TGTGCCAGCAGCTATCGGACAGGGGGCCCCTACAATGAGCAGTTCTTC. This gives the protein CASSYRTGGPYNEQFF. The variable domain in full, with the rest retrieved from reference TRBV7-9 and TRBJ2-1, is DTGVSQNPRHKITKRGQNVTFRCDPISEHNRLYWYRQTLGQGPEFLTYFQNEAQLEKSRLLSDRFSAERPKGSFSTLEIQRTEQGDSAMYLCASSYRTGGPYNEQFFGPGTRLTVL.

The chain has TRBV6-2 or TRBV6-3 and TRBJ2-6; possibly TRBD2 for D (6 bases). The CDR3 spans 18 residues. Looked up from germline, CDR1 is MNHEY and CDR2 is SVGEGT. Trimming shortened V by 6 bases and J by 4 bases, and 22 bases separated the two germline ends. CDR3 DNA sequence: TGTGCCAGCAGCCCTCTCCGGGGGACCCAGTGGGGGGCCAACGTCCTGACTTTC. As protein: CASSPLRGTQWGANVLTF.

DNA for the CDR3: TGTGCCAGTAAACGGGGGACGGCTAGCTCCTACAATGAGCAGTTCTTC. Translation: CASKRGTASSYNEQFF. The rearrangement joins TRBV19 to TRBJ2-1, with D perhaps matching TRBD2 (6 bases). With 7 bases removed from V and 0 bases from J, the gap between germline ends came to 16 bases. CDR3 length: 16 residues. Germline values: CDR1 LNHDA, CDR2 SQIVND (reference sequence).

The chain joins TRBV5-6 to TRBJ1-4; D is ambiguous. The germline gives CDR1 SGHDT, CDR2 YYEEEE. CDR3 size: 15 residues. The ends were cut back, 3 bases at V and 3 bases at J, with 12 bases in the middle. The CDR3 sequence: CASSYPLAANEKLFF. The CDR3 DNA is TGTGCCAGCAGCTATCCGCTTGCGGCTAATGAAAAACTGTTTTTT.

V gene TRBV18 combines with J gene TRBJ1-4, with D tentatively TRBD1 (6 bases). The CDR3 covers 17 residues. Germline V lookup: CDR1 KGHSH, CDR2 LQKENI. The V and J ends lost 3 bases and 0 bases respectively, with 14 bases between them. CDR3 amino acids: CASSPPGQQATNEKLFF. In DNA form, the CDR3 reads TGTGCCAGCTCACCCCCAGGACAGCAAGCAACTAATGAAAAACTGTTTTTT. Together with reference TRBV18 and TRBJ1-4, the CDR3 gives the full variable domain: NAGVMQNPRHLVRRRGQEARLRCSPMKGHSHVYWYRQLPEEGLKFMVYLQKENIIDESGMPKERFSAEFPKEGPSILRIQQVVRGDSAAYFCASSPPGQQATNEKLFFGSGTQLSVL.

The chain links TRBV2 to TRBJ2-7; the D gene is possibly TRBD1 (6 bases). From germline, CDR1 is SNHLY and CDR2 FYNNEI. V was shortened by 6 bases and J by 3 bases, with 15 bases between the two germline ends. This CDR3 contains 14 residues. Here the CDR3 DNA reads TGTGCCAGCAGCCCTAGGACAGCCCACTACGAGCAGTACTTC. Amino acids: CASSPRTAHYEQYF.

This chain uses TRBV27 with TRBJ2-3; 8 nucleotides agree with TRBD2. CDR3 length equals 15 residues. Germline trimming cut 0 bases from V and 6 bases from J; bases unmatched to any gene: 5. Germline assignment: CDR1 MNHEY and CDR2 SMNVEV (reference sequence). CDR3 residues: CASSLSAGVPDTQYF. The CDR3 region has the DNA TGTGCCAGCAGTTTATCAGCGGGAGTACCTGATACGCAGTATTTT.

The chain recombines TRBV6-1 with TRBJ1-4; no firm D call. Germline V gene sequence: CDR1 MNHNS, CDR2 SASEGT. The CDR3 is 11 residues long. The V and J ends lost 2 bases and 7 bases respectively, with 2 bases between them. CDR3 sequence reads: CASSELEKLFF. CDR3 in DNA: TGTGCCAGCAGTGAACTTGAAAAACTGTTTTTT.

The chain joins TRBV7-9 to TRBJ2-7, with TRBD2 matching 12 bases. Germline V gives CDR1 SEHNR, CDR2 FQNEAQ (reference sequence). V was clipped by 4 bases and J by 2 bases; unmatched bases: 6. This CDR3 has 16 amino acids. The CDR3 is CASSSQTSGSAYEQYF. Written as DNA, the CDR3 is TGTGCCAGCAGCTCCCAGACTAGCGGGAGTGCCTACGAGCAGTACTTC.

This sequence joins TRBV13 and TRBJ2-5, with 8 bases matching TRBD2. From germline, CDR1 is PRHDT and CDR2 FYEKMQ (reference sequence). V shed 4 bases and J 5 bases; nucleotides not matched to a gene: 12. The CDR3 totals 16 residues. The CDR3 DNA reads as TGTGCCAGCAGCTCATTACTAGCGGCTCAGGGGGAGACCCAGTACTTC. Its translation is CASSSLLAAQGETQYF.

This clone was detected a few times. The genes are TRBV12-5 and TRBJ2-4; D possibly corresponds to TRBD2 (5 bases). Trimming removed 0 bases from V and 1 base from J, with 10 bases in between. The CDR3 length is 16 residues. Germline V gene data show CDR1 as LGHNT and CDR2 as FRNRAP. This CDR3 is CASGLVEGEAKNIQYF. CDR3 bases: TGTGCTAGTGGTTTGGTTGAGGGAGAGGCCAAAAACATTCAGTACTTC.

The V and J genes are TRBV9 and TRBJ2-3, with D maybe TRBD2 (5 bases). This CDR3 region has 14 residues. Germline V gene lookup returns CDR1 SGDLS and CDR2 YYNGEE. Trimming left V 4 bases short and J 5 bases short, with 14 bases between. CDR3 loop: CASSWESYGDTQYF. In DNA, the CDR3 is TGTGCCAGCAGCTGGGAGTCGTACGGAGATACGCAGTATTTT.

The genes are TRBV6-2 or TRBV6-3 and TRBJ2-3; D is unresolved. Trimming removed 2 bases from V and 2 bases from J, with 5 bases in between. Germline V gene data show CDR1 as MNHEY and CDR2 as SVGEGT. The CDR3 extends over 13 amino acids. The CDR3 reads CASSYTTTDTQYF. The CDR3, as DNA: TGTGCCAGCAGTTACACAACCACAGATACGCAGTATTTT.

The chain links TRBV6-6 to TRBJ2-1; TRBD2 is a possible D gene (7 bases). This CDR3 comprises 17 residues. The germline CDR1 and CDR2 sequences are MNHNY and SVGAGI (reference sequence). The V end was cut by 5 bases, the J end by 6 bases, with 23 bases between. The CDR3 DNA follows: TGTGCCAGCAGTCAGGGGACTACCAAAATGGGGGGCAATGAGCAGTTCTTC. Protein sequence: CASSQGTTKMGGNEQFF.

This chain connects TRBV3-1 (or the pseudogene TRBV3-2) to TRBJ1-6, with D tentatively TRBD1 (6 bases). The CDR3 contains 17 residues. V lost 0 bases and J lost 1, with 10 bases in between. The germline gives CDR1 LGHDT, CDR2 YNNKEL (reference sequence). CDR3 in amino acids: CASSQDQRGSYNSPLHF. The DNA of the CDR3 is TGTGCCAGCAGCCAAGATCAGAGGGGGTCCTATAATTCACCCCTCCACTTT.

The genes are TRBV29-1 and TRBJ1-4; 9 bases fit TRBD1. The trim removed 4 bases at V and 6 bases at J, leaving 6 bases unmatched. CDR3 length: 14 amino acids. The V gene's germline CDR1 is SQVTM and CDR2 ANQGSEA. CDR3 protein: CSVAGTGPYEKLFF. The CDR3 DNA follows: TGCAGCGTTGCCGGGACAGGGCCTTATGAAAAACTGTTTTTT.

The genes are TRBV18 and TRBJ2-6; TRBD2 matches 7 bases. Germline values: CDR1 KGHSH, CDR2 LQKENI. Germline trimming cut 3 bases from V and 2 bases from J; bases unmatched to any gene: 10. The CDR3 runs to 18 residues. For the CDR3, the DNA is TGTGCCAGCTCACCCCTCGGCGGGGGAGGCACTGGGGCCAACGTCCTGACTTTC. Amino acid sequence: CASSPLGGGGTGANVLTF. The full variable domain, completed using reference TRBV18 and TRBJ2-6, is NAGVMQNPRHLVRRRGQEARLRCSPMKGHSHVYWYRQLPEEGLKFMVYLQKENIIDESGMPKERFSAEFPKEGPSILRIQQVVRGDSAAYFCASSPLGGGGTGANVLTFGAGSRLTVL.

With respect to this clone: This sample also contains other DNA sequences that code for the same CDR3. The chain joins TRBV5-6 to TRBJ1-2; 7 nucleotides align to TRBD1. J lost 4 bases, V lost 0 bases, and 0 bases had no gene match. CDR3 size: 13 residues. Germline-derived CDR1 and CDR2 are SGHDT and YYEEEE. The CDR3 DNA reads TGTGCCAGCAGCTTGGACAGGGGCTATGGCTACACCTTC. Protein product: CASSLDRGYGYTF.

This clone came up once. The rearrangement joins TRBV19 to TRBJ2-5; TRBD1 agrees at 8 bases. After removal of 6 bases from V and 2 bases from J, the junction contained 5 bases not matched to a gene. CDR3 length: 14 amino acids. Germline V gives CDR1 LNHDA, CDR2 SQIVND (reference sequence). The CDR3 DNA is TGTGCCAGTAGGGAAGACAGGGGTCAAGAGACCCAGTACTTC. This sequence encodes CASREDRGQETQYF.

V is TRBV4-3 and J is TRBJ2-1; D may be TRBD2 (6 bases). The CDR3 is 16 amino acids. The V gene lost 0 bases and the J gene lost 6 bases, with 15 bases spanning the gap. The germline CDR1 and CDR2 sequences are LGHNA and YSLEER. The CDR3: CASSQDMGLLLNEQFF. CDR3 nucleotides: TGCGCCAGCAGCCAAGATATGGGACTCCTACTCAATGAGCAGTTCTTC.

V is TRBV6-1 and J is TRBJ2-2, with D possibly matching TRBD1 (6 bases). V lost 0 bases and J lost 4, with 9 bases in between. Germline CDR1 is MNHNS and CDR2 is SASEGT. There are 15 residues in the CDR3. In DNA form, the CDR3 reads TGTGCCAGCAGTGAAGCGTGGGGGCCCACCGGGGAGCTGTTTTTT. It codes for CASSEAWGPTGELFF.

This clone came up once. The V call is TRBV7-9, the J call TRBJ1-2, with TRBD1 matching over 9 bases. The CDR3 totals 15 residues. Germline loops: CDR1 SEHNR, CDR2 FQNEAQ (reference sequence). V shed 4 bases, J shed 3 bases, and the junction held 6 bases outside the gene matches. The CDR3 sequence: CASSSGTGRYYGYTF. The DNA for the CDR3 is TGTGCCAGCAGCTCGGGGACAGGGAGGTACTATGGCTACACCTTC.

This clone was picked up one time. The rearrangement joins TRBV30 to TRBJ2-1; 14 nucleotides align to TRBD2. The CDR3 contains 15 residues. Germline CDR1 GTSNPN, CDR2 SVGIG (reference sequence). Losses at the gene ends were 2 bases for V and 9 bases for J; bases not matched to a gene: 6. DNA for the CDR3: TGTGCCTGGAGTCCGACTAGCGGGAGGGCCGGTGAGCAGTTCTTC. Its translation is CAWSPTSGRAGEQFF.

The chain has TRBV19 and TRBJ1-1, with a weak D call TRBD1 (6 bases). The length of the CDR3 is 14 residues. The V gene lost 7 bases and the J gene lost 2 bases, with 14 bases spanning the gap. Per the germline V gene, CDR1 is LNHDA and CDR2 is SQIVND (reference sequence). CDR3 DNA sequence: TGTGCCAGTAACCCTCGGGACATTAACACTGAAGCTTTCTTT. It encodes CASNPRDINTEAFF.

CDR3 coding DNA: TGTGCCAGCAGTTTATACTCAGGGGGCGACGAGCAGTACTTC. Amino acids: CASSLYSGGDEQYF. V usage is TRBV28 and J usage is TRBJ2-7, with 8 bases that match TRBD1. J was trimmed by 5 bases and V by 1 base; bases with no gene match: 4. In germline, CDR1 is MDHEN, CDR2 SYDVKM. This CDR3 is 14 amino acids long.

J is TRBJ1-1 and V is TRBV29-1; perhaps TRBD1 as D (5 bases). V lost 4 bases and J lost 6, with 18 bases in between. Germline assignment: CDR1 SQVTM and CDR2 ANQGSEA. The CDR3 consists of 14 residues. DNA for the CDR3: TGCAGCGTTGGTTTGAGCAGGGTACTTGCTGAAGCTTTCTTT. It encodes CSVGLSRVLAEAFF.

This rearrangement joins TRBV19 to TRBJ1-5; D possibly corresponds to TRBD1 (6 bases). CDR1 is LNHDA and CDR2 is SQIVND in the germline V gene (reference sequence). The V and J ends lost 5 bases and 4 bases respectively, with 12 bases between them. This CDR3 has 14 amino acids. Here the CDR3 reads CASSPLTGNQPQHF. The CDR3 bases are TGTGCCAGTAGTCCTTTGACAGGTAATCAGCCCCAGCATTTT.

Of note for this clone: The sample holds other DNA sequences that translate to the same CDR3. The J gene is TRBJ2-1, the V gene TRBV6-5; perhaps TRBD1 as D (5 bases). Trimming pared 5 bases from V and 9 bases from J, leaving 8 bases between. CDR1 and CDR2 from the germline V gene are MNHEY and SVGAGI. The CDR3 runs to 11 residues. CDR3 sequence: CASSQGGEQFF. The CDR3 DNA reads as TGTGCCAGCAGTCAGGGCGGTGAGCAGTTCTTC.